This T cell receptor (beta chain) was sequenced during a study of cytotoxic CD8 clonotypes in ibrutinib-treated CLL. The overall study: Among patients, 24 responded partially and 2 completely; around 15 then stayed remitted and around twelve progressed after median approximately 72 months. Findings of the study overall: Clonality went up at ibrutinib response and then declined back toward baseline at progression.

Profiling relied on immunoSEQ multiplex PCR, and the TCRdb table lists in-frame clones only, not all of them. The sample includes fewer than 150,000 clones, 84% of them seen just once. This clone has more than one count but fewer than ten. Its matching antigen is unknown. This receptor was identified in a human donor with chronic lymphocytic leukemia. Sequenced material: PBMCs, taken after 24 months of ibrutinib treatment.

The CDR3 region is CASSGSRVDGYTF. CDR3 nucleotides: TGTGCCAGCAGTGGCAGCAGGGTCGATGGCTACACCTTC. The V call is TRBV2, the J call TRBJ1-2, with a tentative D call TRBD1 (5 bases). The CDR3 totals 13 residues. Trimming pared 4 bases from V and 6 bases from J, leaving 12 bases between. Germline V gene lookup returns CDR1 SNHLY and CDR2 FYNNEI.